The 5 T cell receptor beta chains in this list originate from one sample, sequenced in a study of T cells in Graves' hyperthyroidism and ophthalmopathy. There were TCR beta CDR3 regions amplified from RNA transcripts. First-round RT-PCR with HTBI primers amplified the TCR CDR3 region. Using its own MiXCR run on the multiplex PCR reads, TCRdb lists one record per CDR3 protein. This sample has roughly 630,000 distinct CDR3 sequences, with about a sixth found just once. Material for sequencing was blood. All receptors come from a woman aged 25 to 45 with Graves' hyperthyroidism.

The chain has TRBV6-1 and TRBJ1-2, with TRBD1 matching over 8 bases. This CDR3 contains 16 residues. Germline V CDR1 and CDR2: MNHNS, SASEGT. The junction had 13 bases not matched to a gene; V was cut back by 7 bases and J by 3 bases. This chain's CDR3 is CASTRTGSGWDYGYTF. CDR3 nucleotide sequence: TGTGCCAGCACCCGGACAGGGTCGGGGTGGGACTATGGCTACACCTTC.

This clonotype was seen only a few times. This chain links TRBV19 with TRBJ1-5, with D possibly TRBD1 on 5 matching bases. Trimming shortened V by 4 bases and J by 2 bases, and 12 bases separated the two germline ends. CDR1 and CDR2 from the germline V gene are LNHDA and SQIVND (reference sequence). This CDR3 region has 15 residues. The CDR3 DNA reads as TGTGCCAGTAGTACGGGGGGAAGCGGCAATCAGCCCCAGCATTTT. This encodes CASSTGGSGNQPQHF.

The table lists this clonotype with a few counts. This chain links TRBV7-9 with TRBJ1-5; no firm D call. Germline V lookup: CDR1 SEHNR, CDR2 FQNEAQ (reference sequence). This CDR3 is 14 amino acids long. With 5 bases removed from V and 3 bases from J, the gap between germline ends came to 11 bases. The DNA for the CDR3 is TGTGCCAGCAGCATGGGTACACCCAATCAGCCCCAGCATTTT. Translating it yields CASSMGTPNQPQHF. Full variable domain (remainder filled in from reference TRBV7-9 and TRBJ1-5): DTGVSQNPRHKITKRGQNVTFRCDPISEHNRLYWYRQTLGQGPEFLTYFQNEAQLEKSRLLSDRFSAERPKGSFSTLEIQRTEQGDSAMYLCASSMGTPNQPQHFGDGTRLSIL.

This clonotype was seen only a few times. The genes are TRBV7-2 and TRBJ2-4; TRBD1 aligns across 7 bases. The CDR3 spans 15 residues. V lost 7 bases and J lost 3; bases outside the gene matches: 9. The germline CDR1 and CDR2 sequences are SGHTA and FQGNSA. The CDR3 sequence: CASTRAGQDKNIQYF. DNA for the CDR3: TGTGCCAGCACCAGAGCCGGACAGGACAAAAACATTCAGTACTTC.

The V call is TRBV12-3 or TRBV12-4, the J call TRBJ2-1, with D possibly matching TRBD1 (6 bases). This CDR3 is built from 15 residues. V lost 7 bases and J 15 bases, leaving 28 bases between the germline ends. CDR3 in amino acids: CASTTSGARSGGRFF. Here the CDR3 DNA reads TGTGCCAGCACCACATCAGGGGCACGGTCTGGGGGTAGGTTCTTC.